The 16 T cell receptor beta chains presented below share a single source sample, sequenced in a study of shared clonotypes between healthy human individuals. Measured with immunoSEQ multiplex PCR; TCRdb has only the in-frame clones, and not every one. In the table there are just over 2,000,000 clones, roughly 94% of which are singletons. Naivety among CD8 cells was defined by CD45RO negativity and positive CCR7 selection, thereby excluding terminally differentiated effector memory CD45RA+ cells. Sequenced material: naive CD8+ T cells sorted from blood. Receptors were obtained from a man aged 18 to 35 in good health.

This clone has a handful of counts. Other DNA sequences from this sample encode an identical CDR3 as well. V usage is TRBV29-1 and J usage is TRBJ1-1; D is ambiguous. Trimming stripped 6 bases from V and 4 bases from J, with 12 bases between. The CDR3 has 12 amino acids. Germline CDR1 and CDR2: SQVTM and ANQGSEA. The CDR3 sequence: CSVVGVGTEAFF. Written as DNA, the CDR3 is TGCAGCGTGGTCGGGGTTGGCACTGAAGCTTTCTTT. Supplemented by reference TRBV29-1 and TRBJ1-1, the full variable domain reads SAVISQKPSRDICQRGTSLTIQCQVDSQVTMMFWYRQQPGQSLTLIATANQGSEATYESGFVIDKFPISRPNLTFSTLTVSNMSPEDSSIYLCSVVGVGTEAFFGQGTRLTVV.

The CDR3 DNA follows: TGTGCCACTCGGAGGGCAGCGGGGGCATCCTACAATGAGCAGTTCTTC. Amino acids: CATRRAAGASYNEQFF. This rearrangement joins TRBV30 to TRBJ2-1; the match to TRBD2 covers 8 bases. The CDR3 loop spans 16 amino acids. The V gene end was trimmed by 8 bases and the J gene end by 1 base; junction bases not matched to a gene: 13. Per germline, CDR1 GTSNPN and CDR2 SVGIG (reference sequence).

This clone appeared a single time. This chain joins TRBV6-1 and TRBJ2-7; D gene unclear. The germline V gene has CDR1 MNHNS and CDR2 SASEGT. V dropped 6 bases and J dropped 2 bases, with 17 bases sitting between them. CDR3 length: 15 amino acids. Here the CDR3 reads CASRKDGTVTYEQYF. The CDR3 DNA reads TGTGCCAGCAGGAAAGACGGCACGGTAACCTACGAGCAGTACTTC.

The sample holds one count of this clone. The CDR3 spells CASSPPPTSGHYEQYF. For the CDR3, the DNA is TGTGCCAGCTCACCACCTCCGACTAGCGGCCACTACGAGCAGTACTTC. The rearrangement links TRBV18 to TRBJ2-7; 9 bases are a match to TRBD2. The CDR3 is made up of 16 amino acids. Losses at the gene ends were 0 bases for V and 3 bases for J; bases not matched to a gene: 6. Germline V CDR1 and CDR2: KGHSH, LQKENI.

The chain couples TRBV30 to TRBJ2-3, with TRBD1 matching 11 bases. The CDR3 consists of 15 residues. Germline loops: CDR1 GTSNPN, CDR2 SVGIG (reference sequence). Losses at the gene ends were 5 bases for V and 4 bases for J; bases not matched to a gene: 8. The CDR3, as DNA: TGTGCCTGGGACACCGGGACAGGGGGGTCAGATACGCAGTATTTT. Translated, it gives CAWDTGTGGSDTQYF.

This chain connects TRBV7-8 to TRBJ1-1; perhaps TRBD1 as D (5 bases). There are 17 residues in the CDR3. V lost 1 base to trimming and J lost 4 bases, with 19 bases between them. Germline assignment: CDR1 SGHVS and CDR2 FQNEAQ. This chain's CDR3 is CASSLEKGFKWSTEAFF. The CDR3 nucleotides are TGTGCCAGCAGCTTAGAAAAGGGGTTTAAGTGGAGCACTGAAGCTTTCTTT.

Worth noting for this clone: In the same sample, other DNA sequences code for this CDR3. The chain uses TRBV9 and TRBJ2-7, with D maybe TRBD1 (6 bases). From germline, CDR1 is SGDLS and CDR2 YYNGEE. The CDR3 covers 15 residues. Deletions cut 0 bases from V and 0 bases from J, with 10 bases between. CDR3 loop: CASSVGSGVSYEQYF. For the CDR3, the DNA is TGTGCCAGCAGCGTAGGATCAGGGGTCTCCTACGAGCAGTACTTC.

The chain uses TRBV6-6 and TRBJ2-7; tentative D call: TRBD1 (5 bases). V was clipped by 4 bases and J by 3 bases, with 10 bases between them. The germline gives CDR1 MNHNY, CDR2 SVGAGI (reference sequence). This CDR3 is built from 13 residues. The CDR3 DNA follows: TGTGCCAGCAGTTGGACACAGGACTACGAGCAGTACTTC. Translation gives CASSWTQDYEQYF.

The chain links TRBV4-3 to TRBJ2-1; D is undetermined. The V gene's germline CDR1 is LGHNA and CDR2 YSLEER. V was pared by 0 bases and J by 0 bases, with 12 bases between. The CDR3 runs to 17 residues. The CDR3 here is CASSQDVALSSYNEQFF. The CDR3 coding sequence is TGCGCCAGCAGCCAAGATGTAGCTCTGAGCTCCTACAATGAGCAGTTCTTC.

The J gene is TRBJ2-1, the V gene TRBV10-1; D uncertain. This CDR3 spans 15 amino acids. Germline CDR1 WNHNN, CDR2 SYGVQD (reference sequence). V lost 10 bases and J 4 bases, leaving 20 bases between the germline ends. The CDR3 bases are TGCGCCACCGAAAGGAAAGGTATCCCTTACAATGAGCAGTTCTTC. This gives the protein CATERKGIPYNEQFF.

V gene TRBV15 combines with J gene TRBJ1-5; D possibly corresponds to TRBD1 (5 bases). The V gene's germline CDR1 is LNHNV and CDR2 YYDKDF (reference sequence). Trimming left V 6 bases short and J 7 bases short, with 10 bases between. This CDR3 contains 12 residues. The CDR3: CATSTGTQPQHF. CDR3 sequence (DNA): TGTGCCACCAGTACCGGGACCCAGCCCCAGCATTTT.

The J gene is TRBJ2-6, the V gene TRBV27, with no clear D. V lost 0 bases, J lost 0 bases, and 6 bases lay in between. The CDR3 loop spans 16 amino acids. The germline gives CDR1 MNHEY, CDR2 SMNVEV (reference sequence). The CDR3 DNA reads as TGTGCCAGCAGTTTATCACAGTACTCTGGGGCCAACGTCCTGACTTTC. Its translation is CASSLSQYSGANVLTF.

The chain employs TRBV5-4 and TRBJ1-2, with 9 bases aligning to TRBD1. The junction had 3 bases not matched to a gene; V was cut back by 0 bases and J by 3 bases. This CDR3 has 15 amino acids. CDR1 is SGHNT and CDR2 is YYREEE in the germline V gene (reference sequence). The DNA for the CDR3 is TGTGCCAGCAGCTTGGGTCGGGACAGGGACTATGGCTACACCTTC. As protein: CASSLGRDRDYGYTF.

This rearrangement joins TRBV4-3 to TRBJ2-7; D perhaps matches TRBD1 (5 bases). CDR1 is LGHNA, CDR2 YSLEER, per germline. This CDR3 contains 18 residues. The germline V and J ends were trimmed by 0 bases and 4 bases, with 22 bases remaining between them. The CDR3 DNA reads as TGCGCCAGCAGCCAAGACCCCATCGTGGGGCAGGAAAGTTACGAGCAGTACTTC. Protein sequence: CASSQDPIVGQESYEQYF.

Comments on this clone: An end of the junction differs from the germline gene, which may be a read error. The chain links TRBV7-2 to TRBJ1-2, with 7 positions matching TRBD1. Germline assignment: CDR1 SGHTA and CDR2 FQGNSA. The CDR3 is 12 amino acids. DNA of the CDR3: TGTGCCAGCAGTGAGACAGGGCTCTATGACTCCTTC. It translates to CASSETGLYDSF.

Comment on this clone: This same CDR3 is encoded by further DNA sequences in the sample. The chain employs TRBV9 and TRBJ2-7; perhaps TRBD1 as D (5 bases). Trimming left V 0 bases short and J 2 bases short, with 9 bases between. This CDR3 is 14 amino acids long. Germline loops: CDR1 SGDLS, CDR2 YYNGEE. CDR3 loop: CASSVGGATYEQYF. CDR3 nucleotides: TGTGCCAGCAGCGTAGGTGGGGCTACCTACGAGCAGTACTTC.